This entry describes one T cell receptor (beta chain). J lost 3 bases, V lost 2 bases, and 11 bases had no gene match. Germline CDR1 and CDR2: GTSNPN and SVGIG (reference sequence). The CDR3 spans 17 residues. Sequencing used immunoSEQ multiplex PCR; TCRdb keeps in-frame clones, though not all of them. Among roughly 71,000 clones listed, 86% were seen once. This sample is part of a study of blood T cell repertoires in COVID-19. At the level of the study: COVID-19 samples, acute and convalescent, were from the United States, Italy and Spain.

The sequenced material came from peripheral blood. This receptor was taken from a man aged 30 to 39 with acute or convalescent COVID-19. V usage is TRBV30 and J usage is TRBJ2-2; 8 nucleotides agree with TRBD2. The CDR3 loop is CAWSSLGPGGHTGELFF. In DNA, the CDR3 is TGTGCCTGGAGTTCCCTTGGTCCGGGGGGGCACACCGGGGAGCTGTTTTTT.